The present T cell receptor beta chain was sequenced within a study of shared clonotypes between healthy human individuals. Study in general: The study used three CD4 naive, three CD4 memory, two CD8 naive and one CD8 memory plate per donor.

Study-level findings and limits: The study found lower generation probabilities in non-shared clonotypes than in those shared by all four donors.

Sorted subsets were amplified in replicate PCRs using around 200 ng DNA, 30,000 to 35,000 T cell genomes. Sequenced by immunoSEQ multiplex PCR; TCRdb stores in-frame clones only, minus some. This table has over 2 million clones, just under 95% appearing once. Germline V CDR1 and CDR2: SGHVS, FQNEAQ. V shed 5 bases and J 3 bases; nucleotides not matched to a gene: 9. The CDR3 has 18 residues. With respect to this clone: Antigen specificity is unknown.

Sequencing was done on a sample of naive CD4+ T cells from PBMCs. Subset denoted: CD45RA+ positively selected. The clonotype originates from a man aged 18 to 35 in good health. Some clones in this sample may be carry-over from other donors' samples. The V and J genes are TRBV7-8 and TRBJ2-3; 15 bases align to TRBD2. The CDR3 bases are TGTGCCAGCAGCCTACGGACTAGCGGGAGGGCCTTGACAGATACGCAGTATTTT. Translation gives CASSLRTSGRALTDTQYF.